Shown below are 10 T cell receptor beta chains from a single sample sequenced in a study of T cells in pancreatic ductal adenocarcinoma. This table comes from immunoSEQ multiplex PCR, and its TCRdb copy is limited to in-frame clones, with some not included. In the table there are about 100,000 clones, roughly 96% of which are singletons. The selected patients with pancreatic ductal adenocarcinoma had surgery but no neoadjuvant therapy. The material sequenced was PBMCs. The receptor set was obtained from a human donor with pancreatic ductal adenocarcinoma.

This chain connects TRBV2 to TRBJ2-7; tentatively, D is TRBD1 (5 bases). With 8 bases removed from V and 4 bases from J, the gap between germline ends came to 15 bases. The CDR3 length is 13 residues. Per the germline V gene, CDR1 is SNHLY and CDR2 is FYNNEI. This CDR3 reads CASALGRAYEQYF. The CDR3, as DNA: TGTGCCAGCGCCTTGGGCAGGGCATACGAGCAGTACTTC. The whole variable domain, filled in from reference TRBV2 and TRBJ2-7, reads EPEVTQTPSHQVTQMGQEVILRCVPISNHLYFYWYRQILGQKVEFLVSFYNNEISEKSEIFDDQFSVERPDGSNFTLKIRSTKLEDSAMYFCASALGRAYEQYFGPGTRLTVT.

J is TRBJ2-5 and V is TRBV5-8; D is unclear. The CDR3 spans 13 residues. Germline CDR1 reads SGHTS; CDR2 reads YDEGEE. V lost 3 bases and J lost 1, with 7 bases in between. The CDR3 DNA reads as TGTGCCAGCAGCTGGGCTATCCAAGAGACCCAGTACTTC. Protein product: CASSWAIQETQYF.

CDR3: CASSLLTGTINTEAFF. The CDR3 coding sequence is TGTGCCAGCAGTTTATTGACGGGAACTATCAACACTGAAGCTTTCTTT. The gene calls are TRBV28 and TRBJ1-1; D gene uncertain. In germline, CDR1 is MDHEN, CDR2 SYDVKM. CDR3 length: 16 residues. The V end was cut by 1 base, the J end by 2 bases, with 14 bases between.

The chain is built from TRBV18 and TRBJ2-3; possibly TRBD1 for D (6 bases). Between the trimmed V and J ends, which lost 6 bases and 0 bases, there was a span of 16 bases. From germline, CDR1 is KGHSH and CDR2 LQKENI. The CDR3 totals 16 residues. The CDR3 sequence is CASSDRPSSSTDTQYF. CDR3 bases: TGTGCCAGCTCGGACAGACCATCGTCTAGCACAGATACGCAGTATTTT.

The V and J genes are TRBV28 and TRBJ2-2; 7 bases line up with TRBD1. CDR1 and CDR2 from the germline V gene are MDHEN and SYDVKM. The CDR3 consists of 14 residues. Unmatched junction bases numbered 11, after V lost 10 bases and J lost 6 bases. DNA for the CDR3: TGTGCCACCGGACGACAGGGTGTCCCCGGGGAGCTGTTTTTT. Encoded protein: CATGRQGVPGELFF.

This chain's CDR3 is CASSFLGGGNLYEQYF. The DNA of the CDR3 is TGTGCCAGCAGCTTCTTGGGCGGAGGAAACCTCTACGAGCAGTACTTC. The rearrangement links TRBV11-3 to TRBJ2-7, with a possible D match to TRBD2 (5 bases). Trimming stripped 3 bases from V and 3 bases from J, with 18 bases between. From germline, CDR1 is SGHNT and CDR2 YENEEA. The CDR3 has 16 residues. The entire variable domain, with the rest obtained from reference TRBV11-3 and TRBJ2-7, is as follows: EAGVVQSPRYKIIEKKQPVAFWCNPISGHNTLYWYLQNLGQGPELLIRYENEEAVDDSQLPKDRFSAERLKGVDSTLKIQPAELGDSAVYLCASSFLGGGNLYEQYFGPGTRLTVT.

V usage is TRBV15 and J usage is TRBJ2-2, with D uncertain. The V gene lost 5 bases and the J gene lost 6 bases, with 10 bases spanning the gap. Germline lookup yields CDR1 LNHNV and CDR2 YYDKDF (reference sequence). The CDR3 is 13 amino acids. In DNA, the CDR3 is TGTGCCACCAGCCTCTTCGGAGCCGGGGAGCTGTTTTTT. Its protein is CATSLFGAGELFF.

J is TRBJ2-1 and V is TRBV6-1; TRBD1 aligns across 11 bases. The CDR3 contains 15 residues. Germline trimming cut 4 bases from V and 3 bases from J; bases unmatched to any gene: 2. CDR1 is MNHNS and CDR2 is SASEGT in the germline V gene. The CDR3 DNA follows: TGTGCCAGCAGTGCGGGACAGGGGGTCTACAATGAGCAGTTCTTC. It is translated as CASSAGQGVYNEQFF.

The genes are TRBV6-1 and TRBJ1-4; tentatively, D is TRBD1 (5 bases). This CDR3 is 15 amino acids long. Trimming left V 5 bases short and J 12 bases short, with 22 bases between. In germline, CDR1 is MNHNS, CDR2 SASEGT. CDR3 sequence: CASSRPGTGFGELFF. CDR3 sequence (DNA): TGTGCCAGCAGTCGTCCCGGGACTGGGTTTGGGGAACTGTTTTTT.

CDR3 residues: CASSHGSRQSGTQYF. In DNA, the CDR3 is TGCGCCAGCAGCCATGGATCGCGGCAGAGCGGGACCCAGTACTTC. The chain recombines TRBV4-1 with TRBJ2-5; possibly TRBD2 for D (5 bases). Trimming cost V 3 bases and J 7 bases, with 18 bases left between them. The CDR3 has 15 amino acids. Germline values: CDR1 MGHRA, CDR2 YSYEKL.